This T cell receptor beta chain was observed in a study of blood T cell repertoires in COVID-19. The CDR3 length is 15 residues. Germline trimming cut 1 base from V and 6 bases from J; bases unmatched to any gene: 8. Germline CDR1 is SEHNR and CDR2 is FQNEAQ (reference sequence). The table came from immunoSEQ multiplex PCR; TCRdb's copy has only in-frame clones and leaves some out. Altogether 150,000 or so clones are present, roughly 90% being singletons, with the ten largest covering roughly 4%. The sample consisted of PBMCs or T cells enriched from blood (not recorded which). The V gene is TRBV7-9, the J gene TRBJ1-2; 7 bases are a match to TRBD1. The origin of this receptor is a man aged 45-65 years who had recovered from COVID-19. The CDR3 DNA reads as TGTGCCAGCAGCTTAGTGGGGACAGCTTTAGATGGCTACACCTTC. This sequence encodes CASSLVGTALDGYTF.